These T cell receptor beta chains were read from a single sample in a study of blood T cell repertoires in COVID-19. The protocol was immunoSEQ multiplex PCR, while the TCRdb copy is restricted to in-frame clones and leaves out a portion. The sample lists approximately 200,000 clones, about 91% occurring once. Material: peripheral blood. These receptors were obtained from a man aged 18 to 30 with active or convalescent COVID-19. The CDR3 runs from the conserved cysteine through the conserved F or W. D genes are given only for firm matches. Clone size is given for some rows only: seen once, a few or many times, or a class if the clone is expanded.

TRBV10-3	13	TRBJ2-7	.	.	CAISESSSYEQYF	TGTGCCATCAGTGAGTCTAGCTCCTACGAGCAGTACTTC
TRBV7-2	14	TRBJ1-5	.	.	CASSLGGGGQPQHF	TGTGCCAGCAGCTTAGGCGGGGGAGGCCAGCCCCAGCATTTT
TRBV9	17	TRBJ2-5	TRBD2	.	CASSVGRSGLGTETQYF	TGTGCCAGCAGCGTGGGTAGGTCGGGACTAGGTACGGAGACCCAGTACTTC
TRBV12-3/TRBV12-4	13	TRBJ2-7	TRBD2	.	CASNNGLATEQYF	TGTGCCAGCAATAACGGACTAGCTACCGAGCAGTACTTC
TRBV18	15	TRBJ2-7	TRBD1	.	CASSPRTGAESEQYF	TGTGCCAGCTCACCCAGAACAGGGGCTGAGAGCGAGCAGTACTTC
TRBV4-2	14	TRBJ2-3	.	.	CASSQGSSADTQYF	TGTGCCAGCAGCCAAGGGTCGAGCGCAGATACGCAGTATTTT
TRBV19	16	TRBJ2-2	.	.	CASSIMTGENTGELFF	TGTGCCAGTAGTATAATGACAGGCGAGAACACCGGGGAGCTGTTTTTT
TRBV15	13	TRBJ2-7	.	.	CATSSGDTHEQYF	TGTGCCACCAGCAGTGGGGACACCCACGAGCAGTACTTC
TRBV11-1	14	TRBJ2-7	.	.	CASSPSRSSYEQYF	TGTGCCAGCAGCCCCAGTCGGAGCTCCTACGAGCAGTACTTC
TRBV5-3	15	TRBJ1-6	.	.	CARSPSRQRNSPLHF	TGTGCCAGAAGCCCGTCAAGGCAGCGGAATTCACCCCTCCACTTT
TRBV29-1	14	TRBJ1-2	TRBD1	once	CSVERVRGSSGYTF	TGCAGCGTTGAGAGGGTCAGGGGGTCAAGTGGCTACACCTTC
TRBV18	16	TRBJ1-5	.	.	CASSPGAGTSNQPQHF	TGTGCCAGCTCACCCGGAGCAGGGACAAGCAATCAGCCCCAGCATTTT
TRBV2	14	TRBJ1-1	.	.	CASSVGQRNTEAFF	TGTGCCAGCAGTGTGGGACAAAGGAACACTGAAGCTTTCTTT
TRBV7-8	17	TRBJ2-3	TRBD1	.	CASSPRAGQGWRDTQYF	TGTGCCAGCAGCCCTAGGGCGGGACAGGGCTGGCGTGATACGCAGTATTTT
TRBV2	14	TRBJ2-7	.	.	CASSERQTRHEQYF	TGTGCCAGCAGTGAAAGACAGACTCGTCACGAGCAGTACTTC
TRBV11-2	16	TRBJ1-1	.	.	CASSLGLLGRGTEAFF	TGTGCCAGCAGCTTGGGGCTCCTGGGGAGGGGCACTGAAGCTTTCTTT
TRBV11-2	13	TRBJ1-3	.	.	CASSPGGRNTIYF	TGTGCCAGCAGCCCCGGAGGGCGAAACACCATATATTTT
TRBV6-5	13	TRBJ1-4	.	.	CASSYGGVKKLFF	TGTGCCAGCAGTTACGGCGGTGTGAAAAAACTGTTTTTT
TRBV19	14	TRBJ1-4	.	.	CASSITGLDEKLFF	TGTGCCAGTAGTATAACGGGTTTAGATGAAAAACTGTTTTTT
TRBV9	15	TRBJ2-1	.	.	CASSGGPMPSNEQFF	TGTGCCAGCAGCGGGGGCCCTATGCCCTCCAATGAGCAGTTCTTC
TRBV11-2	17	TRBJ2-7	TRBD2	.	CASAGREASGRAYEQYF	TGTGCCAGCGCGGGGAGGGAGGCTAGCGGGAGGGCCTACGAGCAGTACTTC
TRBV6-5	11	TRBJ1-4	.	once	CASTAVEKLFF	TGTGCCAGCACCGCGGTTGAAAAACTGTTTTTT
TRBV7-9	14	TRBJ2-1	.	.	CASSYRGAGDEQFF	TGTGCCAGCAGCTACAGGGGAGCGGGTGATGAGCAGTTCTTC
TRBV5-1	14	TRBJ2-1	.	once	CASSLSGQSNEQFF	TGCGCCAGCAGCTTGTCTGGACAAAGTAATGAGCAGTTCTTC
TRBV19	15	TRBJ2-3	TRBD2	.	CASSRSGSSADTQYF	TGTGCCAGTAGTAGGAGCGGGAGTAGCGCAGATACGCAGTATTTT
TRBV29-1	12	TRBJ1-1	.	.	CSVVRAGAEAFF	TGCAGCGTTGTGAGGGCGGGGGCTGAAGCTTTCTTT
TRBV7-9	13	TRBJ1-1	.	.	CASSSQQRTEAFF	TGTGCCAGCAGCTCCCAACAGCGGACTGAAGCTTTCTTT
TRBV9	14	TRBJ2-2	.	.	CASSATALTGELFF	TGTGCCAGCAGCGCGACAGCACTCACCGGGGAGCTGTTTTTT
TRBV19	15	TRBJ2-7	.	once	CASSVKNGLNYEQYF	TGTGCCAGTAGTGTCAAAAACGGACTGAACTACGAGCAGTACTTC